These 28 T cell receptor beta chains came from one sample sequenced in a study of metastatic and nonmetastatic thyroid tumors (dated by TCRdb to the early 2020s). The library relied on PCR. Sequencing took place on an Illumina HiSeq 4000. TCRdb took the public reads, trimmed them with fastp at Q25, ran MiXCR for clone calling and kept in-frame beta chains. This sample holds some 16,000 clones; roughly 26% were observed only once. The ten largest clones capture about 13% of the sample. Before undergoing thyroid surgery, none of the patients had been given any kind of treatment. The sequencing input was tumor tissue. These receptors came from a male donor with papillary thyroid cancer or a benign thyroid nodule (not recorded which). Some clones in this sample may be carry-over from other donors' samples.

This clone occurred many times. The conserved closing phenylalanine or tryptophan is absent in this CDR3, likely reflecting a read error. The chain is built from TRBV5-1 and TRBJ2-7; a weak D match, TRBD2 (5 bases). V was pared by 2 bases and J by 6 bases, with 9 bases between. Germline CDR1 reads SGHRS; CDR2 reads YFSETQ. The CDR3 loop spans 12 amino acids. CDR3 loop: CASSLRGCEQYS. The CDR3, as DNA: TGCGCCAGCAGCTTAAGAGGGTGCGAGCAGTACTCC.

Within the sample, this clone is medium-sized. The J gene is TRBJ1-6, the V gene TRBV20-1; no clear D gene. This CDR3 region has 16 residues. Germline values: CDR1 DFQATT, CDR2 SNEGSKA (reference sequence). The V end was cut by 3 bases, the J end by 7 bases, with 19 bases between. CDR3: CSASAVRERTNSPLHF. The CDR3 DNA follows: TGCAGTGCTAGTGCTGTAAGGGAGAGAACGAATTCACCCCTCCACTTT.

There are many counts of this clone. J is TRBJ2-2 and V is TRBV30; D not resolved. The CDR3 consists of 15 residues. The germline CDR1 and CDR2 sequences are GTSNPN and SVGIG (reference sequence). Trimming pared 0 bases from V and 0 bases from J, leaving 8 bases between. The CDR3 region has the DNA TGTGCCTGGAGTGTACAAGCGACGAACACCGGGGAGCTGTTTTTT. Protein sequence: CAWSVQATNTGELFF.

This clone qualifies as medium-sized (0.01 to 0.1%). The V and J genes are TRBV6-2 or TRBV6-3 and TRBJ1-1; a possible D gene is TRBD1 (6 bases). This CDR3 has 13 amino acids. Germline-derived CDR1 and CDR2 are MNHEY and SVGEGT. V lost 7 bases and J 1 base, leaving 10 bases between the germline ends. The CDR3 nucleotides read TGTGCCAGCACTAACAGGGCGAACACTGAAGCTTTCTTT. Encoded protein: CASTNRANTEAFF.

The gene calls are TRBV4-3 and TRBJ2-7; TRBD1 is a possible D gene (6 bases). This CDR3 is built from 15 residues. Trimming took off 0 bases at V and 1 base at J, with 10 bases between the two ends. Germline loops: CDR1 LGHNA, CDR2 YSLEER. The CDR3 DNA reads as TGCGCCAGCAGCCAAGATTTGGGGACATCCTACGAGCAGTACTTC. Amino acid sequence: CASSQDLGTSYEQYF.

V is TRBV6-1 and J is TRBJ2-1, with TRBD1 identical over 7 bases. Germline V gene data show CDR1 as MNHNS and CDR2 as SASEGT. The ends lost 7 bases at V and 9 bases at J; junction bases unmatched: 9. The CDR3 sequence is 13 residues long. The CDR3 DNA reads as TGTGCCAGCATCTCACAGGGGTGGGTTGAGCAGTTCTTC. Translated, it gives CASISQGWVEQFF.

This clone appeared a few times. J is TRBJ2-5 and V is TRBV12-3 or TRBV12-4; no reliable D call. V was pared by 6 bases and J by 11 bases, with 10 bases between. The CDR3 has 10 amino acids. DNA of the CDR3: TGTGCCAGCAGGTCCGGAGAACAGTACTTC. Translated: CASRSGEQYF.

The chain combines TRBV20-1 with TRBJ2-3; 9 bases align to TRBD2. After removal of 5 bases from V and 3 bases from J, the junction contained 6 bases not matched to a gene. CDR3 length: 14 residues. In germline, CDR1 is DFQATT, CDR2 SNEGSKA (reference sequence). The CDR3 DNA follows: TGCAGTGCTCCGGGACTAGCTGGAACAGATACGCAGTATTTT. Protein sequence: CSAPGLAGTDTQYF.

The V gene is TRBV7-6, the J gene TRBJ2-7; possible D gene TRBD1, 6 bases. The CDR3 is 13 amino acids. Germline loops: CDR1 SGHVS, CDR2 FNYEAQ. The germline V and J ends were trimmed by 8 bases and 0 bases, with 11 bases remaining between them. The CDR3 region is CASGDKSSYEQYV. CDR3 in DNA: TGTGCCAGCGGGGACAAGAGCTCCTACGAGCAGTACGTC.

This clone was seen many times. This may be a read error: a much more frequent sequence differs by one nucleotide. This CDR3 is also generated by other DNA sequences in the sample. The chain links TRBV12-3 or TRBV12-4 to TRBJ2-5, with no clear D. Trimming stripped 3 bases from V and 2 bases from J, with 10 bases between. This CDR3 spans 14 amino acids. CDR3 loop: CASSLPESQETQYF. The CDR3 DNA sequence: TGTGCCAGCAGTTTGCCAGAGAGTCAAGAGACCCAGTACTTC.

By share of the sample, this clone is medium-sized (0.01 to 0.1%). The CDR3 protein is CASSVSSGGNSPLHF. In DNA, the CDR3 is TGTGCCAGCAGTGTTTCGTCAGGGGGAAATTCACCCCTCCACTTT. The chain has TRBV6-1 and TRBJ1-6; 7 bases line up with TRBD1. The CDR3 consists of 15 residues. The ends lost 4 bases at V and 7 bases at J; junction bases unmatched: 7. Per the germline V gene, CDR1 is MNHNS and CDR2 is SASEGT.

This clone showed up just a few times. The V call is TRBV6-1, the J call TRBJ2-7; no definite D call. The V end was cut by 6 bases, the J end by 4 bases, with 16 bases between. Germline assignment: CDR1 MNHNS and CDR2 SASEGT. This CDR3 is 14 amino acids long. The CDR3 nucleotides read TGTGCCAGCAGCCAAGGCCTCCTAGGATACGAGCAGTACTTC. Translation: CASSQGLLGYEQYF.

This chain links TRBV27 with TRBJ1-2; a possible D gene is TRBD1 (5 bases). CDR3 length equals 13 residues. Germline V gene lookup returns CDR1 MNHEY and CDR2 SMNVEV (reference sequence). Between the trimmed V and J ends, which lost 0 bases and 8 bases, there was a span of 10 bases. This CDR3 reads CASSLSEGYGYTF. The CDR3 region has the DNA TGTGCCAGCAGTTTATCGGAGGGGTACGGCTACACCTTC.

This clone occurred many times. The chain couples TRBV4-2 to TRBJ2-1; no firm D call. The CDR3 runs 14 residues. CDR1 is LGHNA, CDR2 YNFKEQ, per germline. V lost 4 bases and J lost 8, with 15 bases in between. The CDR3 here is CASSRLRVGDEQFF. CDR3 bases: TGTGCCAGCAGCCGCCTAAGGGTAGGCGATGAGCAGTTCTTC.

Judged by abundance, this clone is medium-sized. The V and J genes are TRBV12-3 or TRBV12-4 and TRBJ2-7; D not resolved. Trimming removed 0 bases from V and 9 bases from J, with 9 bases in between. The CDR3 extends over 12 amino acids. CDR3 bases: TGTGCCAGCAGTTTAGCGCCCGGATTGCAGTACTTC. Translation gives CASSLAPGLQYF.

This clone came up a few times. This chain connects TRBV6-1 to TRBJ1-2; 7 nucleotides align to TRBD1. The germline V gene has CDR1 MNHNS and CDR2 SASEGT. The CDR3 runs 14 residues. V gave up 2 bases and J gave up 6 bases; unmatched junction bases: 6. The CDR3 nucleotides read TGTGCCAGCAGTGAAATGGACAGGTCCCATGGCTACACCTTC. This gives the protein CASSEMDRSHGYTF.

This rearrangement joins TRBV5-1 to TRBJ2-7, with 8 bases identical to TRBD1. This CDR3 is 15 amino acids long. Losses at the gene ends were 4 bases for V and 2 bases for J; bases not matched to a gene: 8. Looked up from germline, CDR1 is SGHRS and CDR2 is YFSETQ. CDR3 sequence reads: CASSGGTGIPYEQYF. CDR3 bases: TGCGCCAGCAGCGGAGGGACAGGCATCCCCTACGAGCAGTACTTC.

This clone has a count of ten or more. The chain recombines TRBV3-1 with TRBJ2-5; 13 nucleotides line up with TRBD2. This CDR3 contains 17 residues. Germline loops: CDR1 LGHDT, CDR2 YNNKEL (reference sequence). The J segment lost 2 bases and the V segment lost 4 bases, leaving 7 bases of the junction unmatched. The CDR3 nucleotides are TGTGCCAGCAGCCCCTATCCGGGACTAGCGGGACAAGAGACCCAGTACTTC. Translated, it gives CASSPYPGLAGQETQYF.

This clone was detected many times. The gene calls are TRBV3-1 and TRBJ1-2; maybe TRBD1 (5 bases). V dropped 1 base and J dropped 1 base, with 13 bases sitting between them. CDR1 and CDR2 from the germline V gene are LGHDT and YNNKEL (reference sequence). This CDR3 has 16 amino acids. CDR3 bases: TGTGCCAGCAGCCAAGGGGCAGGGATAGGTAACTATGGCTACACCTTC. Residues: CASSQGAGIGNYGYTF.

This clone was seen at least ten times. Other DNA sequences from this sample encode an identical CDR3 as well. The chain combines TRBV20-1 with TRBJ2-4; 7 bases align to TRBD2. This CDR3 spans 19 amino acids. Germline values: CDR1 DFQATT, CDR2 SNEGSKA (reference sequence). Trimming cost V 2 bases and J 0 bases; bases outside gene matches: 16. In nucleotides, the CDR3 is TGCAGTGCTAGACGTCCGGGACTACCCTCTTCCTTAGCCAAAAACATTCAGTACTTC. Amino acid sequence: CSARRPGLPSSLAKNIQYF.

This clone is termed medium-sized. The chain combines TRBV12-3 or TRBV12-4 with TRBJ2-5; 8 bases are a match to TRBD2. The CDR3 totals 17 residues. V lost 3 bases, J lost 2 bases, and 11 bases stayed unmatched. CDR3 in DNA: TGTGCCAGCAGTTTCGGGGGGGGGTCGTTTTTTCAAGAGACCCAGTACTTC. Translation gives CASSFGGGSFFQETQYF.

This clone was observed many times. Other DNA sequences in the same sample also yield this CDR3. The V call is TRBV20-1, the J call TRBJ2-2; D possibly uses TRBD1 or TRBD2 (5 bases each). The CDR3 spans 14 residues. The germline V gene encodes CDR1 DFQATT and CDR2 SNEGSKA (reference sequence). V was trimmed by 2 bases and J by 2 bases, leaving 9 bases between them. CDR3 sequence reads: CSARTGGNTGELFF. Written as DNA, the CDR3 is TGCAGTGCTAGAACAGGAGGTAACACCGGGGAGCTGTTTTTT.

In its sample, this clone was seen a few times. The rearrangement uses TRBV28 and TRBJ1-2; tentatively, D is TRBD1 (5 bases). The germline CDR1 and CDR2 sequences are MDHEN and SYDVKM. V was clipped by 2 bases and J by 4 bases, with 17 bases between them. The CDR3 totals 16 residues. The CDR3 is CASSLRTGPALYGYTF. As DNA, the CDR3 is TGTGCCAGCAGTTTAAGAACAGGACCCGCCCTCTATGGCTACACCTTC.

This clone was picked up a small number of times. One base away lies a much larger clone, so this may be a sequencing read error. The chain recombines TRBV5-6 with TRBJ2-5; unclear D gene. The CDR3 has 14 amino acids. CDR1 SGHDT and CDR2 YYEEEE come from the germline V gene. The CDR3 protein is CASSLAATQETPYF. CDR3 DNA: TGTGCCAGCAGCTTGGCCGCAACCCAAGAGACCCCGTACTTC.

This chain uses TRBV27 with TRBJ1-2, with D hard to call. The CDR3 totals 16 residues. V was pared by 6 bases and J by 2 bases, with 19 bases between. Germline V CDR1 and CDR2: MNHEY, SMNVEV (reference sequence). The CDR3 DNA is TGTGCCAGCAGCTCCCGTAGCGCGGCGAAGAACTATGGCTACACCTTC. It yields the protein CASSSRSAAKNYGYTF.

This clone was observed at least ten times. This chain uses TRBV7-8 with TRBJ2-2; tentatively, D is TRBD2 (6 bases). The CDR3 spans 16 residues. V was shortened by 4 bases and J by 4 bases, with 16 bases between the two germline ends. Germline V gives CDR1 SGHVS, CDR2 FQNEAQ. This CDR3 reads CASSSPSRRVTGELFF. For the CDR3, the DNA is TGTGCCAGCAGCTCACCGTCGAGGAGGGTCACCGGGGAGCTGTTTTTT.

V gene TRBV20-1 combines with J gene TRBJ1-5; D ambiguous. Trimming stripped 5 bases from V and 1 base from J, with 15 bases between. Germline CDR1 reads DFQATT; CDR2 reads SNEGSKA (reference sequence). The CDR3 extends over 15 amino acids. The CDR3 region has the DNA TGCAGTGCTGACGCGGATGACACGAGCAATCAGCCCCAGCATTTT. It is translated as CSADADDTSNQPQHF.

By sample fraction, this clone is medium-sized. The chain carries TRBV7-9 and TRBJ2-7; perhaps D is TRBD1 or TRBD2 (5 bases each). Germline CDR1 SEHNR, CDR2 FQNEAQ (reference sequence). V was trimmed by 2 bases and J by 5 bases, leaving 16 bases between them. The CDR3 is made up of 15 amino acids. CDR3 sequence: CASSLYGTVRHEQYF. For the CDR3, the DNA is TGTGCCAGCAGCTTATACGGGACCGTACGCCACGAGCAGTACTTC. The whole variable domain, remainder taken from reference TRBV7-9 and TRBJ2-7, is DTGVSQNPRHKITKRGQNVTFRCDPISEHNRLYWYRQTLGQGPEFLTYFQNEAQLEKSRLLSDRFSAERPKGSFSTLEIQRTEQGDSAMYLCASSLYGTVRHEQYFGPGTRLTVT.